This T cell receptor beta chain was sequenced for a study of blood T cell repertoires in COVID-19. At the level of the study: From T cells, B-cell-depleted T cells, or PBMCs came the material, which was cDNA or gDNA.

Germline CDR1 reads WSHSY; CDR2 reads SAAADI. Trimming pared 8 bases from V and 3 bases from J, leaving 23 bases between. The CDR3 loop spans 16 amino acids. Authors' analysis steps: Reference gene primer amplification gave nucleated cell count estimates. The repertoire was sequenced with immunoSEQ multiplex PCR; TCRdb's copy has only in-frame clones and lacks some. V and J calls and clone size are those listed in that table; D and trimming were worked out from the DNA. The sample lists around 150,000 clones; more than 80% were seen once. The sequenced sample was peripheral blood. The clonotype comes from a human donor in a cohort sampled during active COVID-19. The chain joins TRBV10-2 to TRBJ2-7; D might be TRBD1 (7 bases). In nucleotides, the CDR3 is TGCGCCAGCTTCCCAGAGGGGACAGAGGACTACTACGAGCAGTACTTC. This sequence encodes CASFPEGTEDYYEQYF.